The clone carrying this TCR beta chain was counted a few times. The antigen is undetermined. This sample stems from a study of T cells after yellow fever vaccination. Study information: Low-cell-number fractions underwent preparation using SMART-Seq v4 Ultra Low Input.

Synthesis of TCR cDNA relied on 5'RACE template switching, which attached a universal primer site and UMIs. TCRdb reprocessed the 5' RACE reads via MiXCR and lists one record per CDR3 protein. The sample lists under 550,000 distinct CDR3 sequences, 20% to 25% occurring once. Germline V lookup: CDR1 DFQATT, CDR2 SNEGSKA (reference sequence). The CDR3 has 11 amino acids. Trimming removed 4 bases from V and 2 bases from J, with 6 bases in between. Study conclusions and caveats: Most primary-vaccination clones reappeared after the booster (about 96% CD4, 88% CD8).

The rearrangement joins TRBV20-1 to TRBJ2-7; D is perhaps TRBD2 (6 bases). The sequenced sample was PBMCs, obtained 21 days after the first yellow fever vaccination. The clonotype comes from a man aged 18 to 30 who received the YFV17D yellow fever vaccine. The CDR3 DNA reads TGCAGTGCTACGGGGGCCTACGAGCAGTACTTC. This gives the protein CSATGAYEQYF.